This T cell receptor (beta chain) was profiled in a study of response to subunit inactivated influenza vaccine. General observations from the study: The authors suggested that every seasonal influenza vaccination recruits few new T cells.

As concerns this clonotype: Its specificity is not known.

One entry per CDR3 protein results from TCRdb running MiXCR on the RT-PCR reads. The sample has roughly 550,000 distinct CDR3 sequences; less than 25% are singletons. Germline CDR1 reads SGHAT; CDR2 reads FQNNGV. J was trimmed by 5 bases and V by 4 bases; bases with no gene match: 9. The length of the CDR3 is 15 residues. The sample was also reused in another study, on T cells expressing NK-cell markers. Turning to that study: Libraries used 5'RACE template switching adding universal primer site and UMIs. The share of CD8+ T cells held by dominant NKG2C+ clonotypes was about 1.0-8% in more than 5 donors. Among four donors, these clonotypes also ranked first in the CD3+CD56-NKG2C+ fraction.

Sequencing was performed on CD4+ T cells sorted from PBMCs, taken about 11 days after vaccination. This TCR came from a man in his fifties or sixties who received an inactivated influenza vaccine. V is TRBV11-2 and J is TRBJ2-5; TRBD2 aligns across 8 bases. The CDR3 is CASSSEAGADETQYF. The CDR3 bases are TGTGCCAGCAGCTCGGAAGCGGGGGCCGATGAGACCCAGTACTTC.